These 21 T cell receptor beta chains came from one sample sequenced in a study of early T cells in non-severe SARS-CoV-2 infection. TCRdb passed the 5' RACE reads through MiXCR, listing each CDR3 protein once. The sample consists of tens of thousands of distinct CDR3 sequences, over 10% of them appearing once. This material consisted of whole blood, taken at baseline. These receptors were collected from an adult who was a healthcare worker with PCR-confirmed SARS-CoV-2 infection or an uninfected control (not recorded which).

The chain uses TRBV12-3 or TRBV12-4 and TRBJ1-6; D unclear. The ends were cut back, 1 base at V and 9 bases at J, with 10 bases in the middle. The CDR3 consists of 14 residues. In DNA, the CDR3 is TGTGCCAGCAGTTTAGATGGCATCAGTTCACCCCTCCACTTT. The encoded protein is CASSLDGISSPLHF.

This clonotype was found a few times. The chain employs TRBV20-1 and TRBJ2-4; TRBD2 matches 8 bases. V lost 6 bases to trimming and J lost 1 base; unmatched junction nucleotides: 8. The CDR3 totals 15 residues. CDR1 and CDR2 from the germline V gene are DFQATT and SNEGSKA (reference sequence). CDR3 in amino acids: CSATPTSAAKNIQYF. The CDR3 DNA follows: TGCAGTGCCACACCGACTAGCGCGGCCAAAAACATTCAGTACTTC.

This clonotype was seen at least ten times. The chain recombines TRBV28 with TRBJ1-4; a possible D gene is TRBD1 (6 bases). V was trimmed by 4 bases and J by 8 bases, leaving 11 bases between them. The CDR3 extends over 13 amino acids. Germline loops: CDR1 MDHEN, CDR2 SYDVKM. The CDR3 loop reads CASSWGLGEKLFF. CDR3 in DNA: TGTGCCAGCAGTTGGGGGCTGGGGGAAAAACTGTTTTTT.

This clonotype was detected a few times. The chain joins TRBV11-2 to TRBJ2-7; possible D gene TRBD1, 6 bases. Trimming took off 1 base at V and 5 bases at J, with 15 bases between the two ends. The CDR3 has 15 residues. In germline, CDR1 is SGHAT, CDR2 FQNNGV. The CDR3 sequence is CASSLALTGRDEQYF. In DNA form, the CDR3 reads TGTGCCAGCAGCTTAGCCCTGACAGGAAGGGACGAGCAGTACTTC.

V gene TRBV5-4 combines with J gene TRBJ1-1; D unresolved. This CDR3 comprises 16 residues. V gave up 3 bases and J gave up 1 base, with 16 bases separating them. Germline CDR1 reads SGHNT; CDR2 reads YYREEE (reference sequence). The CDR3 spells CASSSTPRPPNTEAFF. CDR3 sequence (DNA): TGTGCCAGCAGCTCGACACCCAGGCCCCCGAACACTGAAGCTTTCTTT.

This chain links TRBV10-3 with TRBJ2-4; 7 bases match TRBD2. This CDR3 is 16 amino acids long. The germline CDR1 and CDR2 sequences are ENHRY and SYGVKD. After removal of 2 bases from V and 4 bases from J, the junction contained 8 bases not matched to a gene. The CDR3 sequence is CAISETNLGGKNIQYF. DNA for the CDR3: TGTGCCATCAGTGAGACCAATTTGGGAGGGAAAAACATTCAGTACTTC.

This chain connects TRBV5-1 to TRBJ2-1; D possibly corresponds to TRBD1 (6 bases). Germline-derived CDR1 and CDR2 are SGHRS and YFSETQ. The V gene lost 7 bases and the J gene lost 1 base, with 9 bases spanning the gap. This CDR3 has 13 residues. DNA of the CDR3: TGCGCCAGCGGCCAGGGGTCCTACAATGAGCAGTTCTTC. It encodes CASGQGSYNEQFF.

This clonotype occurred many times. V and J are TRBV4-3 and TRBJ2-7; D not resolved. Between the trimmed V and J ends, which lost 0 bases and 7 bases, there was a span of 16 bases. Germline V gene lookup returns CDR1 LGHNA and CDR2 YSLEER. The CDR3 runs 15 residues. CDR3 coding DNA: TGCGCCAGCAGCCAAGATTTATTGGGTAGGGAAGAGCAGTACTTC. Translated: CASSQDLLGREEQYF.

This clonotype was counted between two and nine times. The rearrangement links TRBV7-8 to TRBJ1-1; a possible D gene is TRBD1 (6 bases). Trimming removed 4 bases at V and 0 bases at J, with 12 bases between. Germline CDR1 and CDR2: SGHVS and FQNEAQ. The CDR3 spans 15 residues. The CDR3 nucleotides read TGTGCCAGCAGCTACAGGGACGGGGTGAACACTGAAGCTTTCTTT. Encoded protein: CASSYRDGVNTEAFF.

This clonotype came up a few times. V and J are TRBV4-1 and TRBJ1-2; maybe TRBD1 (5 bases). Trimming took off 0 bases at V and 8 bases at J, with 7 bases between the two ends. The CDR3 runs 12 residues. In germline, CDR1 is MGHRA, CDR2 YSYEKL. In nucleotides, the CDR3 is TGCGCCAGCAGCCAAGAGCAGGGCGGCTACACCTTC. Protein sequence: CASSQEQGGYTF.

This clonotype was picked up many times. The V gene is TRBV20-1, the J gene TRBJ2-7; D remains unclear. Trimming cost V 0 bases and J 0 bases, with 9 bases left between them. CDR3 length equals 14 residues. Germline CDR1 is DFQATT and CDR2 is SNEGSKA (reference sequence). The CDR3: CSARDHRNSYEQYF. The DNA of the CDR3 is TGCAGTGCTAGAGATCACAGAAACTCCTACGAGCAGTACTTC.

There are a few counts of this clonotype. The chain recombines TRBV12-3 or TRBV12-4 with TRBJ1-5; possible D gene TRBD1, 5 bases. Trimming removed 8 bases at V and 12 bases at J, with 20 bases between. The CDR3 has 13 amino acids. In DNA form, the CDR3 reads TGTGCCAGCGGAACAGGCGGCGTAAATCTCCAGCATTTT. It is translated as CASGTGGVNLQHF.

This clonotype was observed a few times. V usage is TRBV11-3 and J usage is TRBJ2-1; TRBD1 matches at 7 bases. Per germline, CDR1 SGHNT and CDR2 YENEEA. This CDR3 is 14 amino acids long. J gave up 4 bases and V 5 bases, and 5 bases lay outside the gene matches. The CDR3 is CASSVGTAYNEQFF. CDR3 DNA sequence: TGTGCCAGCAGCGTCGGGACAGCGTACAATGAGCAGTTCTTC.

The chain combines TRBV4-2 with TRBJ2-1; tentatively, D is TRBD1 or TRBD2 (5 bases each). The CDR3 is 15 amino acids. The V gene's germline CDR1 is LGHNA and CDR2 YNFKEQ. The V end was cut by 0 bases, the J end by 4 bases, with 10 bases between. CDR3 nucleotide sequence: TGTGCCAGCAGCCAAGAAGGGGACCAGTACAATGAGCAGTTCTTC. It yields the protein CASSQEGDQYNEQFF.

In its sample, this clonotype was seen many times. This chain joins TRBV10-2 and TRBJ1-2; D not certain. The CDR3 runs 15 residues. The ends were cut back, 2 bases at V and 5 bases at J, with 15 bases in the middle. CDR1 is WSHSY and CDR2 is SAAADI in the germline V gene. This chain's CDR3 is CASSEKSDPYYGYTF. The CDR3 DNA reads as TGCGCCAGCAGTGAGAAGTCAGATCCTTATTATGGCTACACCTTC.

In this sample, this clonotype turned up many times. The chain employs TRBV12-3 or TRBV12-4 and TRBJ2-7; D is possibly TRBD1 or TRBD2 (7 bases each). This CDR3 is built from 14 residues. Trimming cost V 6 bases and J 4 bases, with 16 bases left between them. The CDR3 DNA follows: TGTGCCAGCAGCACGACAGGGCGGGGGTACGAGCAGTACTTC. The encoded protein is CASSTTGRGYEQYF.

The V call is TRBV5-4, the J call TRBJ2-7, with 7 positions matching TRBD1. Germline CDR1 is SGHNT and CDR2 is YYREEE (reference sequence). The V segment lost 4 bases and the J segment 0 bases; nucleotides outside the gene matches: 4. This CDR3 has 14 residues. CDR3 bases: TGTGCCAGCAGCCCCCAGGGGGTCTCCTACGAGCAGTACTTC. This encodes CASSPQGVSYEQYF.

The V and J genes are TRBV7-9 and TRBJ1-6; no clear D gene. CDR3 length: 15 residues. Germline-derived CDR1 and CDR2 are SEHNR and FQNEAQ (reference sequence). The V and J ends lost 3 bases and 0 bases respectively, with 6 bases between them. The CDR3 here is CASSFQSSYNSPLHF. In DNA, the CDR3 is TGTGCCAGCAGCTTCCAGAGCTCCTATAATTCACCCCTCCACTTT.

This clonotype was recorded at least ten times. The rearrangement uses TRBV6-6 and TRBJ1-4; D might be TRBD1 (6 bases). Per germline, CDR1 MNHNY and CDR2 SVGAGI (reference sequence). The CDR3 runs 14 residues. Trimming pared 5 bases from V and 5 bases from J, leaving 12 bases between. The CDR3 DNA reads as TGTGCCAGCAGTCCCAGGGGCGGGAATGAAAAACTGTTTTTT. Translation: CASSPRGGNEKLFF.

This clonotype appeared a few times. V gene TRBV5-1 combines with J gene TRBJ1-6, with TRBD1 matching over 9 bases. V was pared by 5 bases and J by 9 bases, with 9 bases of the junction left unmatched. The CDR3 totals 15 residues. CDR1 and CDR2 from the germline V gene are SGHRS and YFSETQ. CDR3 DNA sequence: TGCGCCAGCAGTGTCACAGGGGGCCAAGGTTCACCCCTCCACTTT. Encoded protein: CASSVTGGQGSPLHF. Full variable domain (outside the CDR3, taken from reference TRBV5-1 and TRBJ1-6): KAGVTQTPRYLIKTRGQQVTLSCSPISGHRSVSWYQQTPGQGLQFLFEYFSETQRNKGNFPGRFSGRQFSNSRSEMNVSTLELGDSALYLCASSVTGGQGSPLHFGNGTRLTVT.

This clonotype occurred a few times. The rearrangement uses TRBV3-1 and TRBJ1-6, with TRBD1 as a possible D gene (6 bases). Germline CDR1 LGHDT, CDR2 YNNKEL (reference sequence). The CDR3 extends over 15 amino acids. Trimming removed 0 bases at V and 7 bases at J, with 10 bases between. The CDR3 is CASSQEGQSNSPLHF. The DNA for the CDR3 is TGTGCCAGCAGCCAAGAAGGACAGTCAAATTCACCCCTCCACTTT. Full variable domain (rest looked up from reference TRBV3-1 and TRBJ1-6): DTAVSQTPKYLVTQMGNDKSIKCEQNLGHDTMYWYKQDSKKFLKIMFSYNNKELIINETVPNRFSPKSPDKAHLNLHINSLELGDSAVYFCASSQEGQSNSPLHFGNGTRLTVT.